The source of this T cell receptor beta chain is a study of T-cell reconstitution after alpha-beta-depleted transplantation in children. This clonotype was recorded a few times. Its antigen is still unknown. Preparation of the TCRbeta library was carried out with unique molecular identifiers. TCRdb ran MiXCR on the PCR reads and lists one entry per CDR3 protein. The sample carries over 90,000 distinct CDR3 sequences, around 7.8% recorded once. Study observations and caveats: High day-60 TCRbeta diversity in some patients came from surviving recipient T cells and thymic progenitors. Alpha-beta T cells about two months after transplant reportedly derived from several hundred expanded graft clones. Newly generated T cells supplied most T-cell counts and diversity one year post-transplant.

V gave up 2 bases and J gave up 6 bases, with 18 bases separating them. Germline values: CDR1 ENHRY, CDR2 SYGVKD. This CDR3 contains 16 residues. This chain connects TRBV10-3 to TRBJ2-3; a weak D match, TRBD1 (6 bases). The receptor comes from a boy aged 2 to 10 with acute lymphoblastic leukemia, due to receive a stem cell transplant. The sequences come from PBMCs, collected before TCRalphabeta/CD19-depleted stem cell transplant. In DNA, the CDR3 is TGTGCCATCAGTGAGACTCAAGGGGGTTCTTCCGATACGCAGTATTTT. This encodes CAISETQGGSSDTQYF.